The sequence of this TCR beta chain was determined in a study of technical replicates of blood from a few donors. Sequencing was performed with immunoSEQ multiplex PCR; in TCRdb, only in-frame clones are kept and a portion is missing. The sample lists 54,000 or so clones, roughly 94% occurring once. CDR1 is LGHNT, CDR2 FRNRAP, per germline. V was cut by 6 bases and J by 5 bases, with 13 bases left in between. This CDR3 spans 13 amino acids. The origin of this receptor is a human donor in good health. The chain recombines TRBV12-5 with TRBJ2-5; D might be TRBD2 (5 bases). Sequences were obtained from T cells isolated from PBMCs. The CDR3: CASGRSGGETQYF. CDR3 DNA sequence: TGTGCTAGTGGCCGGAGCGGTGGGGAGACCCAGTACTTC.